The following is a T cell receptor (beta chain) sequence with its context. The authors isolated at least 6.5 million PBMCs per sample. The data belong to a study of blood T cells in healthy people across ages. Alongside a J-beta primer mix, a sample-barcoded 5' primer served in a second PCR lasting about 7 to 11 cycles. TCRdb processed the 5' RACE reads anew with MiXCR; each CDR3 protein has one entry. There are more than 650,000 distinct CDR3 sequences in the sample; 25% to 30% occur only once, and about 3% lies in the top ten. The CDR3 contains 15 residues. The germline V and J ends were trimmed by 0 bases and 5 bases, with 11 bases remaining between them. Germline CDR1 is SGHRS and CDR2 is YFSETQ. In addition, the sample was reused for a study of T cells of mothers and their children.

Sequenced: blood. The TCR sequence derives from a boy between 5 and 17 years old in good health. The V gene is TRBV5-1, the J gene TRBJ1-4; TRBD1 is a possible D gene (5 bases). Written as DNA, the CDR3 is TGCGCCAGCAGCTTGGCGTCCAGGGAAAATGAAAAACTGTTTTTT. Translating it yields CASSLASRENEKLFF.